This T cell receptor beta chain is from a study of blood T cell repertoires in COVID-19. Study-level information: From the United States, Italy and Spain came samples of acute and convalescent COVID-19. Sources were T cells, B-cell-depleted T cells, or PBMCs; the material itself was cDNA or gDNA.

Authors' processing steps: Nucleated cell counts were estimated from reference gene primer amplification. Assay used: immunoSEQ multiplex PCR; TCRdb lists only in-frame clones, some missing. That table gives V, J and clone size, and the DNA gave D and trimming. The sample contains fewer than 200,000 clones, about 84% of which appear only once. The CDR3 extends over 13 amino acids. The V and J ends lost 5 bases and 5 bases, in that order; junction bases with no gene match: 4. The V gene's germline CDR1 is SGHVS and CDR2 FQNEAQ. The J gene is TRBJ2-7, the V gene TRBV7-8, with TRBD1 matching over 9 bases. Specimen: peripheral blood. The clonotype originates from a human donor in a cohort sampled during active COVID-19. The CDR3 region is CASSVGQGNEQYF. Here the CDR3 DNA reads TGTGCCAGCAGCGTGGGACAGGGTAACGAGCAGTACTTC.